A selection of T cell receptor beta chains follows, all from one sample in a study of blood T cell repertoires in COVID-19. Sequencing used immunoSEQ multiplex PCR; TCRdb keeps in-frame clones, though not all of them. Of 80,000 to 95,000 clones listed, roughly 86% are singletons. Sequencing was done on a sample of peripheral blood. All receptors derive from a man in his sixties or seventies with acute or convalescent COVID-19. Both conserved end residues are part of each CDR3. The D gene is left open where the match is weak. Clone size is not always given. Where it is, it says once, few, many or a class for expanded clones.

j_call	d_call	cdr3_length	v_call	clone_size	cdr3_nt	cdr3_aa
TRBJ2-2	.	16	TRBV15	.	TGTGCCACCAGCAAAAGGAGGGCCAGGGACACCGGGGAGCTGTTTTTT	CATSKRRARDTGELFF
TRBJ1-1	TRBD1	16	TRBV28	.	TGTGCCAGCAGTCCCGGGACAGGGGGCAGGATCACTGAAGCTTTCTTT	CASSPGTGGRITEAFF
TRBJ1-1	.	13	TRBV5-1	.	TGCGCCAGCAGCCAAGACAGGAACACTGAAGCTTTCTTT	CASSQDRNTEAFF
TRBJ2-1	TRBD2	16	TRBV5-1	.	TGCGCCAGCAGCTTACTAGCGGAGAGCTCCTACAATGAGCAGTTCTTC	CASSLLAESSYNEQFF
TRBJ2-7	TRBD2	15	TRBV10-3	few	TGTGCCATCAGTGAAGTAGCGGGGAGCTCCTACGAGCAGTACTTC	CAISEVAGSSYEQYF
TRBJ2-1	.	15	TRBV28	.	TGTGCCAGCAGGTACGGAGGGCCGGCTCGTGGTGAGCAGTTCTTC	CASRYGGPARGEQFF
TRBJ2-1	.	13	TRBV9	.	TGTGCCAGCAGCGTATTCCCCAGGGATGAGCAGTTCTTC	CASSVFPRDEQFF
TRBJ2-7	TRBD2	16	TRBV28	once	TGTGCCAGCAGTTTAAGGGGACTAGCGGCTTCCTACGAGCAGTACTTC	CASSLRGLAASYEQYF
TRBJ1-5	TRBD1	15	TRBV5-1	.	TGCGCCAGCAGCCAAGGGACAGAAAGCAATCAGCCCCAGCATTTT	CASSQGTESNQPQHF
TRBJ1-1	.	13	TRBV10-3	.	TGTGCCATCAGTCAAGGGCGGGACACTGAAGCTTTCTTT	CAISQGRDTEAFF
TRBJ2-7	TRBD1	13	TRBV6-5	.	TGTGCCAGCAGCAGACAGGGACCCTACGAGCAGTACTTC	CASSRQGPYEQYF
TRBJ2-7	.	12	TRBV28	.	TGTGCCAGCAGTTTGGGAGCGTACGAGCAGTACTTC	CASSLGAYEQYF
TRBJ2-3	TRBD1	15	TRBV10-1	.	TGCGCCAGCCGGCGGAGGGCAGGGGGCATATTGACGCAGTATTTT	CASRRRAGGILTQYF
TRBJ2-1	.	11	TRBV2	once	TGTGCCAGCAGAGCCCCCAATGAGCAGTTCTTC	CASRAPNEQFF
TRBJ2-7	TRBD1	18	TRBV5-1	.	TGCGCCAGCAGCCCCACACCTGGGACAGGGTTCTTCAAGTACGAGCAGTACTTC	CASSPTPGTGFFKYEQYF
TRBJ2-3	.	16	TRBV10-1	.	TGCGCCAGCATCCCCCTTGACTCGTCTAGCACAGATACGCAGTATTTT	CASIPLDSSSTDTQYF
TRBJ1-2	.	14	TRBV11-2	few	TGTGCCAGCAGCCCCTCGGGAGCTAACTATGGCTACACCTTC	CASSPSGANYGYTF
TRBJ1-1	.	15	TRBV19	.	TGTGCCAGTAGTAAACGGACAGAATTGAACACTGAAGCTTTCTTT	CASSKRTELNTEAFF
TRBJ1-1	TRBD1	20	TRBV3-1/TRBV3-2	.	TGTGCCAGCAGCCAATTTTGGTTTGAGCCAGGGGGCCGATTGGCCCCTGAAGCTTTCTTT	CASSQFWFEPGGRLAPEAFF
TRBJ2-1	TRBD2	15	TRBV5-1	.	TGCGCCAGCAGCGCCTTAGCGGGGGGGCCAGATGAGCAGTTCTTC	CASSALAGGPDEQFF
TRBJ2-7	TRBD2	21	TRBV7-3	.	TGTGCCAGCAGCGACCGATCCCCGGGACTAGCCTCGGGAGATACGGGATACGAGCAGTACTTC	CASSDRSPGLASGDTGYEQYF
TRBJ1-3	.	16	TRBV28	.	TGTGCCAGCAGTTTTGGGGAGTTGGGCTCTGGAAACACCATATATTTT	CASSFGELGSGNTIYF
TRBJ2-7	TRBD1	13	TRBV6-5	once	TGTGCCACCGGTCGGACAGGGACGGGCGAGCAGTACTTC	CATGRTGTGEQYF
TRBJ1-5	.	13	TRBV7-2	.	TGTGCCAGCAGCCCGTTTAGCAATCAGCCCCAGCATTTT	CASSPFSNQPQHF
TRBJ1-2	.	14	TRBV14	.	TGTGCCAGCAGCTTGAACAGGGATTGGCGGGGCTACACCTTC	CASSLNRDWRGYTF
TRBJ2-7	TRBD1	15	TRBV11-3	.	TGTGCCAGCAGTTATTCCGGGACAGGGTCCTACGAGCAGTACTTC	CASSYSGTGSYEQYF
TRBJ1-2	.	15	TRBV30	.	TGTGCCTGGAGCCACAGCACTTACCTGAACTATGGCTACACCTTC	CAWSHSTYLNYGYTF
TRBJ2-4	.	19	TRBV28	.	TGTGCCAGCAGTCCGCCCCGGCAGGGCGAACCCATAGCCAAAAACATTCAGTACTTC	CASSPPRQGEPIAKNIQYF
TRBJ1-1	.	17	TRBV5-8	.	TGTGCCAGCAGCCGGGACATCTTCTGGCAACCGAACACTGAAGCTTTCTTT	CASSRDIFWQPNTEAFF
TRBJ2-1	TRBD2	15	TRBV6-5	.	TGTGCCAGCAGCCGTAGCGGGCTCTCCTACAATGAGCAGTTCTTC	CASSRSGLSYNEQFF
TRBJ2-5	TRBD2	14	TRBV5-1	.	TGCGCCAGCAGCCCGACTAGCGGAGAAGAGACCCAGTACTTC	CASSPTSGEETQYF
TRBJ2-7	.	15	TRBV6-5	.	TGTGCCAGCAAGACCGGGGTCCTATCCTCCTACGAGCAGTACTTC	CASKTGVLSSYEQYF
TRBJ2-2	.	18	TRBV4-1	.	TGCGCCAGCAGCCAAGATGGAAGACTACTCCAGAACACCGGGGAGCTGTTTTTT	CASSQDGRLLQNTGELFF
TRBJ2-2	TRBD1	16	TRBV19	.	TGTGCCAGTACCCTACAAGACAGGGTGAACACCGGGGAGCTGTTTTTT	CASTLQDRVNTGELFF
TRBJ2-1	.	13	TRBV12-3/TRBV12-4	once	TGTGCCAGCAGTTTAAGGGGGTACAATGAGCAGTTCTTC	CASSLRGYNEQFF
TRBJ1-1	.	15	TRBV9	.	TGTGCCAGCAGCGACCAGGATTTTATGGGCACTGAAGCTTTCTTT	CASSDQDFMGTEAFF
TRBJ1-5	.	15	TRBV3-1/TRBV3-2	.	TGTGCCAGCAGCCAAGGTACAGTTAGCAATCAGCCCCAGCATTTT	CASSQGTVSNQPQHF
TRBJ1-6	TRBD1	17	TRBV5-6	.	TGTGCCAGCAGCTCAACAGGGGGAAGATCCTATAATTCACCCCTCCACTTT	CASSSTGGRSYNSPLHF
TRBJ2-7	TRBD2	16	TRBV18	.	TGTGCCAGCTCTCTTGAGACTAGCGGCCTTACCTACGAGCAGTACTTC	CASSLETSGLTYEQYF
TRBJ1-5	.	14	TRBV28	.	TGTGCCAGCAGCTCCGCCGGGCTCGGGAAGCCCCAGCATTTT	CASSSAGLGKPQHF